This TCR beta chain is from a study of human T cells and chemical hapten exposure. Time point of the sample: pre-sensitization, week 0. Indicated treatment: therapeutic diphenylcyclopropenone sensitization with weekly scalp DPC. Blood sampling occurred before each patch-test application. Germline loops: CDR1 SQVTM, CDR2 ANQGSEA. This CDR3 spans 12 amino acids. Trimming left V 1 base short and J 11 bases short, with 12 bases between. At least ten counts were recorded for this clonotype. Via MiXCR, TCRdb re-called the RACE reads, giving one row per CDR3 protein. The sample carries more than 250,000 distinct CDR3 sequences, about 9.4% recorded once.

This receptor was identified in a woman aged 40-49 years with alopecia areata. Some clones in this sample may be carry-over from other donors' samples. The chain recombines TRBV29-1 with TRBJ2-1; D remains ambiguous. The material sequenced was whole blood, taken in connection with sensitization to the hapten diphenylcyclopropenone (DPC). The chain's CDR3 is CSVEGAGDQQFF. The CDR3 nucleotides read TGCAGCGTTGAAGGGGCCGGAGACCAGCAGTTCTTC.